These T cell receptor beta chains were read from a single sample in a study of CD8+CD57+ T cells in acquired aplastic anemia. TCRdb itself ran the reads through MiXCR, one entry per CDR3 protein. The repertoire holds approximately 200,000 distinct CDR3 sequences, less than 65% seen once, with roughly 15% in the top ten. Sequenced input: sorted CD4+, CD8+, or CD8+CD57+ T cells (not recorded which) from PBMCs. The source of these receptors is a human donor in good health, serving as a control. The CDR3 runs from the conserved cysteine through the conserved F or W. The order of the fields is V gene, D gene, J gene, clone size, CDR3 protein, CDR3 DNA. A D gene is named only where the DNA matches it firmly. Expanded clones are given a class, and other clones once, few, many or no size at all.

v_gene: TRBV29-1; d_gene: TRBD1; j_gene: TRBJ2-7; abundance: .; CDR3aa: CSVVSRDRGGLERYF; CDR3nt: TGCAGCGTTGTGTCTAGAGACAGGGGTGGTCTCGAGCGGTACTTC
v_gene: TRBV6-2/TRBV6-3; d_gene: .; j_gene: TRBJ2-1; abundance: many; CDR3aa: CASSYAYNEQFF; CDR3nt: TGTGCCAGCAGTTACGCCTACAATGAGCAGTTCTTC
v_gene: TRBV18; d_gene: .; j_gene: TRBJ2-7; abundance: .; CDR3aa: CASSAGGGTYEQYF; CDR3nt: TGTGCCAGCTCAGCAGGCGGAGGGACCTACGAGCAGTACTTC
v_gene: TRBV7-9; d_gene: .; j_gene: TRBJ1-4; abundance: many; CDR3aa: CASSSGGRNEKLFF; CDR3nt: TGTGCCAGCAGCTCCGGAGGACGGAATGAAAAACTGTTTTTT
v_gene: TRBV7-2; d_gene: .; j_gene: TRBJ1-3; abundance: .; CDR3aa: CASSLDPGPGNTIYF; CDR3nt: TGTGCCAGCAGCTTAGATCCAGGGCCTGGAAACACCATATATTTT
v_gene: TRBV7-9; d_gene: .; j_gene: TRBJ1-1; abundance: once; CDR3aa: CASSLNNLAGGMNTEAFF; CDR3nt: TGTGCCAGCAGCCTCAATAATCTGGCCGGGGGTATGAACACTGAAGCTTTCTTT
v_gene: TRBV11-2; d_gene: .; j_gene: TRBJ2-1; abundance: many; CDR3aa: CASSLRSGTLSHEQFF; CDR3nt: TGTGCCAGCAGCTTAAGGTCGGGGACCCTTTCGCATGAGCAGTTCTTC
v_gene: TRBV7-7; d_gene: .; j_gene: TRBJ2-5; abundance: .; CDR3aa: CASSQNPSSSRGTQYF; CDR3nt: TGTGCCAGCAGCCAGAACCCATCCTCCAGTAGGGGGACCCAGTACTTC
v_gene: TRBV7-9; d_gene: .; j_gene: TRBJ1-4; abundance: .; CDR3aa: CASSLGDSREKLFF; CDR3nt: TGTGCCAGCAGCTTAGGTGACAGCCGGGAAAAACTGTTTTTT
v_gene: TRBV19; d_gene: TRBD1; j_gene: TRBJ1-1; abundance: few; CDR3aa: CASTLPGQGDTEAFF; CDR3nt: TGTGCCAGTACGCTACCGGGACAGGGGGACACTGAAGCTTTCTTT
v_gene: TRBV7-3; d_gene: TRBD1; j_gene: TRBJ2-5; abundance: many; CDR3aa: CASSPWTGPQETQYF; CDR3nt: TGTGCCAGCAGCCCCTGGACAGGGCCACAAGAGACCCAGTACTTC
v_gene: TRBV10-3; d_gene: TRBD1; j_gene: TRBJ2-7; abundance: .; CDR3aa: CAISTGDRVYEQYF; CDR3nt: TGTGCCATCAGTACGGGGGACAGGGTATACGAGCAGTACTTC
v_gene: TRBV11-2; d_gene: .; j_gene: TRBJ1-4; abundance: .; CDR3aa: CASSIQLGAGSEKLFF; CDR3nt: TGTGCCAGCAGCATCCAGTTAGGGGCAGGGAGTGAAAAACTGTTTTTT
v_gene: TRBV25-1; d_gene: .; j_gene: TRBJ1-1; abundance: .; CDR3aa: CASSDRSSDTEAFF; CDR3nt: TGTGCCAGCAGTGATCGGAGTTCAGACACTGAAGCTTTCTTT
v_gene: TRBV6-2/TRBV6-3; d_gene: .; j_gene: TRBJ1-1; abundance: many; CDR3aa: CAGAASVNTEAFF; CDR3nt: TGTGCCGGCGCAGCGAGTGTGAACACTGAAGCTTTCTTT
v_gene: TRBV11-1; d_gene: .; j_gene: TRBJ2-5; abundance: .; CDR3aa: CASSLQEYQETQYF; CDR3nt: TGTGCCAGCAGCTTACAGGAGTACCAAGAGACCCAGTACTTC
v_gene: TRBV7-9; d_gene: .; j_gene: TRBJ1-3; abundance: .; CDR3aa: CASSRSRGGGNTIYF; CDR3nt: TGTGCCAGCAGCCGAAGTAGGGGTGGTGGAAACACCATATATTTT
v_gene: TRBV24-1; d_gene: .; j_gene: TRBJ1-2; abundance: .; CDR3aa: CAISDLSGNGCTF; CDR3nt: TGTGCCATCAGTGATTTATCGGGGAATGGCTGCACCTTC
v_gene: TRBV7-9; d_gene: .; j_gene: TRBJ1-2; abundance: once; CDR3aa: CASSQGGNYGYTF; CDR3nt: TGCGCCAGCAGCCAAGGTGGGAACTATGGCTACACCTTC
v_gene: TRBV19; d_gene: .; j_gene: TRBJ2-7; abundance: .; CDR3aa: CASSIETGLYEQYF; CDR3nt: TGTGCCAGTAGTATTGAAACAGGGCTCTACGAGCAGTACTTC
v_gene: TRBV10-3; d_gene: .; j_gene: TRBJ2-7; abundance: .; CDR3aa: CAAGFGHEQYF; CDR3nt: TGTGCCGCAGGCTTCGGGCACGAGCAGTACTTC
v_gene: TRBV6-4; d_gene: TRBD1; j_gene: TRBJ2-7; abundance: .; CDR3aa: CASTPGTGVSYEQYF; CDR3nt: TGTGCCAGCACCCCAGGGACAGGGGTCTCCTACGAGCAGTACTTC
v_gene: TRBV5-1; d_gene: TRBD2; j_gene: TRBJ2-7; abundance: .; CDR3aa: CASSSGTSGGAYEQYF; CDR3nt: TGCGCCAGCAGCTCAGGGACTAGCGGGGGGGCCTACGAGCAGTACTTC
v_gene: TRBV28; d_gene: .; j_gene: TRBJ1-5; abundance: many; CDR3aa: CAGGGGSNQPQHF; CDR3nt: TGTGCCGGCGGTGGAGGGAGCAATCAGCCCCAGCATTTT
v_gene: TRBV5-1; d_gene: TRBD2; j_gene: TRBJ2-7; abundance: .; CDR3aa: CASRSTGTSGSYEQYF; CDR3nt: TGCGCCAGCAGAAGTACCGGGACTAGCGGGAGTTACGAGCAGTACTTC
v_gene: TRBV20-1; d_gene: .; j_gene: TRBJ1-1; abundance: .; CDR3aa: CSVAGGNTEAFF; CDR3nt: TGCAGTGTGGCGGGGGGTAACACTGAAGCTTTCTTT
v_gene: TRBV10-3; d_gene: .; j_gene: TRBJ1-5; abundance: .; CDR3aa: CAIHRDLNQPQHF; CDR3nt: TGTGCCATCCACCGGGACCTTAATCAGCCCCAGCATTTT
v_gene: TRBV20-1; d_gene: .; j_gene: TRBJ2-7; abundance: .; CDR3aa: CSARSRPNYEQYF; CDR3nt: TGCAGTGCTAGAAGCAGGCCTAACTACGAGCAGTACTTC
v_gene: TRBV19; d_gene: .; j_gene: TRBJ1-1; abundance: many; CDR3aa: CASRRASGTGNTEAFF; CDR3nt: TGTGCCAGTAGACGAGCCTCCGGGACGGGAAACACTGAAGCTTTCTTT
v_gene: TRBV15; d_gene: TRBD1; j_gene: TRBJ2-3; abundance: .; CDR3aa: CATSSSPETGGTDTQYF; CDR3nt: TGTGCCACCAGCAGCAGCCCCGAGACAGGGGGCACAGATACGCAGTATTTT
v_gene: TRBV10-3; d_gene: .; j_gene: TRBJ1-5; abundance: .; CDR3aa: CATGGGTTSNQPQHF; CDR3nt: TGTGCCACAGGAGGCGGAACAACTAGCAATCAGCCCCAGCATTTT
v_gene: TRBV20-1; d_gene: .; j_gene: TRBJ2-1; abundance: .; CDR3aa: CSARDWAEDYNEQFF; CDR3nt: TGCAGTGCTAGAGATTGGGCAGAAGATTACAATGAGCAGTTCTTC
v_gene: TRBV2; d_gene: .; j_gene: TRBJ2-7; abundance: .; CDR3aa: CASSYGSYEQYF; CDR3nt: TGTGCCAGCTCGTACGGTTCCTACGAGCAGTACTTC
v_gene: TRBV7-2; d_gene: TRBD1; j_gene: TRBJ1-2; abundance: few; CDR3aa: CASSGRTGGSQYGYTF; CDR3nt: TGTGCCAGCAGCGGCCGGACAGGGGGCAGTCAGTATGGCTACACCTTC
v_gene: TRBV28; d_gene: .; j_gene: TRBJ1-5; abundance: .; CDR3aa: CASSFLGAGEHQPQHF; CDR3nt: TGTGCCAGCAGTTTCCTCGGTGCAGGCGAACATCAGCCCCAGCATTTT
v_gene: TRBV19; d_gene: .; j_gene: TRBJ1-5; abundance: many; CDR3aa: CASRSGTFNNQPQHF; CDR3nt: TGTGCCAGTAGGAGCGGGACTTTCAACAATCAGCCCCAGCATTTT
v_gene: TRBV28; d_gene: .; j_gene: TRBJ2-7; abundance: many; CDR3aa: CASSPGGRPYEQYF; CDR3nt: TGTGCCAGCAGTCCAGGGGGGAGGCCCTACGAGCAGTACTTC
v_gene: TRBV28; d_gene: .; j_gene: TRBJ2-3; abundance: .; CDR3aa: CASSFSGTDTQCF; CDR3nt: TGTGCCAGCAGTTTTTCTGGCACAGATACGCAGTGTTTT
v_gene: TRBV29-1; d_gene: TRBD1; j_gene: TRBJ2-5; abundance: many; CDR3aa: CSVGTGGGETQYF; CDR3nt: TGCAGCGTTGGGACAGGGGGCGGGGAGACCCAGTACTTC
v_gene: TRBV4-1; d_gene: .; j_gene: TRBJ2-3; abundance: .; CDR3aa: CASSPNRVGADTQYF; CDR3nt: TGCGCCAGCAGCCCCAACAGGGTAGGGGCAGATACGCAGTATTTT
v_gene: TRBV7-3; d_gene: .; j_gene: TRBJ2-1; abundance: .; CDR3aa: CASSLGGGQYNEQFF; CDR3nt: TGTGCCAGCAGCTTAGGTGGGGGGCAATACAATGAGCAGTTCTTC
v_gene: TRBV5-5; d_gene: .; j_gene: TRBJ2-7; abundance: .; CDR3aa: CASSLAPDSSYEQYF; CDR3nt: TGTGCCAGCAGCTTGGCCCCCGATAGCTCCTACGAGCAGTACTTC
v_gene: TRBV20-1; d_gene: TRBD1; j_gene: TRBJ1-2; abundance: once; CDR3aa: CSARSGTGGAGYTF; CDR3nt: TGCAGTGCTAGATCCGGGACAGGGGGCGCTGGCTACACCTTC
v_gene: TRBV5-1; d_gene: TRBD1; j_gene: TRBJ1-6; abundance: .; CDR3aa: CASSPKQGGNSPLHF; CDR3nt: TGCGCCAGCAGCCCGAAACAGGGGGGAAATTCACCCCTCCACTTT
v_gene: TRBV18; d_gene: TRBD1; j_gene: TRBJ2-4; abundance: .; CDR3aa: CASSPPRTGDLAKNIQYF; CDR3nt: TGTGCCAGCTCACCACCGAGGACAGGGGACTTAGCCAAAAACATTCAGTACTTC
v_gene: TRBV7-9; d_gene: TRBD1; j_gene: TRBJ2-7; abundance: once; CDR3aa: CASSAGGRYEQYF; CDR3nt: TGTGCCAGCAGCGCAGGGGGACGATACGAGCAGTACTTC
v_gene: TRBV10-3; d_gene: TRBD1; j_gene: TRBJ1-2; abundance: .; CDR3aa: CAISEETGAYGYTF; CDR3nt: TGTGCCATCAGTGAGGAGACAGGGGCCTATGGCTACACCTTC